This T cell receptor (beta chain) was documented in a study of tumor-infiltrating lymphocytes in primary liver carcinoma. Study-level background: Patients were men and women aged 30 to 69 years. Study observations and caveats: When set against blood, tumors had a significantly higher top-250-clone fraction (p = 0.039).

The germline V gene has CDR1 SQVTM and CDR2 ANQGSEA. This CDR3 contains 14 residues. The source of the blood RNA was unsorted whole blood, and germline DNA was extracted as well. The authors made TCR beta cDNA from roughly 480 ng total RNA with a constant-region primer. Modified slightly, ARM-PCR produced TCR beta libraries over three nested multiplex PCR rounds. The opening two PCR rounds, 10 cycles each, paired TRBV1-TRBV30 forward primers with a C-beta reverse primer. MiXCR, run by TCRdb on the multiplex PCR reads, gives a single entry per CDR3 protein. The sample includes just over 300,000 distinct CDR3 sequences, around 50% of them seen just once. About this clonotype: What it binds is unknown. This may arise from a read error, as a much more abundant clone is one base away.

The sequence was collected from a woman in her twenties or thirties with primary liver carcinoma and hepatitis B virus infection. The sequenced material came from peripheral blood. This chain links TRBV29-1 with TRBJ2-5; TRBD1 agrees at 12 bases. The CDR3 region is CNVEAGTGGANGYF. Here the CDR3 DNA reads TGCAACGTTGAAGCCGGGACAGGGGGCGCAAATGGATACTTC. Full variable domain (missing parts from reference TRBV29-1 and TRBJ2-5): SAVISQKPSRDICQRGTSLTIQCQVDSQVTMMFWYRQQPGQSLTLIATANQGSEATYESGFVIDKFPISRPNLTFSTLTVSNMSPEDSSIYLCNVEAGTGGANGYFGPGTRLLVL.